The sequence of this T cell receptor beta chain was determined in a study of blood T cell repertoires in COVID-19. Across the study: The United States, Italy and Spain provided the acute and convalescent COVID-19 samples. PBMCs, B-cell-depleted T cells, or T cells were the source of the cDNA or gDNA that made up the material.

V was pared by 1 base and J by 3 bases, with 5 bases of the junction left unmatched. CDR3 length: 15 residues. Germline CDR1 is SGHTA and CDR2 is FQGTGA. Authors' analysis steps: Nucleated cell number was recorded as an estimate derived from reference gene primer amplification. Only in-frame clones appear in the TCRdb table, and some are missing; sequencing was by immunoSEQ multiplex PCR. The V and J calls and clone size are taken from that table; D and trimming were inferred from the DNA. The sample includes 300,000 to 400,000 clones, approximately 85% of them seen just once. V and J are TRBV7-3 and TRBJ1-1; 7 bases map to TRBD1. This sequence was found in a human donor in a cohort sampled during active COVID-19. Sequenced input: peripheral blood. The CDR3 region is CASSLSGTGDTEAFF. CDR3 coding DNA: TGTGCCAGCAGCTTAAGCGGCACAGGGGACACTGAAGCTTTCTTT.